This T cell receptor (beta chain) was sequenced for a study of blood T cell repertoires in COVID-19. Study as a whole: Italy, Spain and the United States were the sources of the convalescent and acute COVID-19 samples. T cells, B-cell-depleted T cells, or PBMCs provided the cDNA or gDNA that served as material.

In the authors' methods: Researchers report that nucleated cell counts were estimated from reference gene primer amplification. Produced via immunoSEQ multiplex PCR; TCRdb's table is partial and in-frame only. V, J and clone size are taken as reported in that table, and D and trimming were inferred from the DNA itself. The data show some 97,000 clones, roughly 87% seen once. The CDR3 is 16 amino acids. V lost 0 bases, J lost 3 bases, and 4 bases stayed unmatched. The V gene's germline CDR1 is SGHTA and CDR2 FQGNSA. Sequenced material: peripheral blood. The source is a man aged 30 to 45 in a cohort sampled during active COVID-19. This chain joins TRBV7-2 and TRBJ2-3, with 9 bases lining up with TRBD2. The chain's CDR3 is CASSLATAGGTDTQYF. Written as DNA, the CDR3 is TGTGCCAGCAGCTTAGCGACGGCGGGGGGGACAGATACGCAGTATTTT.